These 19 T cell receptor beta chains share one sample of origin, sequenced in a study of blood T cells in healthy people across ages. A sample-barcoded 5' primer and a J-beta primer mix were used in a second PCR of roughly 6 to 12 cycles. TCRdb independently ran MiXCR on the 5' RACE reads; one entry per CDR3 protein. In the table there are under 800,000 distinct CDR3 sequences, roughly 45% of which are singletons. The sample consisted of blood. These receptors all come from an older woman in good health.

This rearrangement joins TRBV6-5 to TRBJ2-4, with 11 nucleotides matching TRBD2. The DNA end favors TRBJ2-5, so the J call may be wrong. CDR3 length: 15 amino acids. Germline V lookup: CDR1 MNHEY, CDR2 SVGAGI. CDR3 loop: CASRRLTSGMGTQYF. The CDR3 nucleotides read TGTGCCAGCAGAAGATTGACTAGCGGGATGGGGACCCAGTACTTC.

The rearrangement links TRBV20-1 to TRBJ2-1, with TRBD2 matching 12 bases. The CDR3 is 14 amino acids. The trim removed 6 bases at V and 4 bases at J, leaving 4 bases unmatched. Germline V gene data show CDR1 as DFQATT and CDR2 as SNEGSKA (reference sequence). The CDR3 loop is CSAKTSGGYNEQFF. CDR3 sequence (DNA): TGCAGTGCCAAAACTAGCGGGGGGTACAATGAGCAGTTCTTC.

This CDR3 is CASSPIPGGPNEQFF. The CDR3 coding sequence is TGCGCCAGCAGCCCCATACCGGGAGGGCCCAATGAGCAGTTCTTC. This chain joins TRBV5-1 and TRBJ2-1; 8 bases are a match to TRBD2. Trimming removed 4 bases from V and 6 bases from J; junction bases left unmatched: 9. The CDR3 loop spans 15 amino acids. The germline gives CDR1 SGHRS, CDR2 YFSETQ.

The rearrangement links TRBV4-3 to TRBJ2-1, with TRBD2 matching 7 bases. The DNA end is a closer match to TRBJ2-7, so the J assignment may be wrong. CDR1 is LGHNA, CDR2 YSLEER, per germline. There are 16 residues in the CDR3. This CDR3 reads CASSQEGGGGSNEQYF. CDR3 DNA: TGCGCCAGCAGCCAAGAGGGGGGTGGCGGGAGCAATGAGCAGTACTTC.

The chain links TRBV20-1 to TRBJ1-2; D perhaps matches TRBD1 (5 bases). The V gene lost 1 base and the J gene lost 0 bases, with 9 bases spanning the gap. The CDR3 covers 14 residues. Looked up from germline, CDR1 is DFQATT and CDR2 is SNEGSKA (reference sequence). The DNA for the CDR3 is TGCAGTGCTAGAGTCGGGACGGCTAACTATGGCTACACCTTC. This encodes CSARVGTANYGYTF.

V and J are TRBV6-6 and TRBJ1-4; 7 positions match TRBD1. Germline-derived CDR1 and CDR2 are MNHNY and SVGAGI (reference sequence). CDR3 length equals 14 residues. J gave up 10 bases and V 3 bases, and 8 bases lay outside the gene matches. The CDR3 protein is CASSYSTGRGKLFF. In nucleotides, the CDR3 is TGTGCCAGCAGTTATTCGACAGGGAGGGGAAAACTGTTTTTT.

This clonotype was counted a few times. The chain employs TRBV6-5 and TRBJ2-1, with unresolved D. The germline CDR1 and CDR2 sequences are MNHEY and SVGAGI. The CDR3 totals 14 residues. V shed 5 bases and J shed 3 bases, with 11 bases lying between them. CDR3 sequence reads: CASSSALFYNEQFF. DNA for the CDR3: TGTGCCAGCAGTAGCGCCTTATTCTACAATGAGCAGTTCTTC.

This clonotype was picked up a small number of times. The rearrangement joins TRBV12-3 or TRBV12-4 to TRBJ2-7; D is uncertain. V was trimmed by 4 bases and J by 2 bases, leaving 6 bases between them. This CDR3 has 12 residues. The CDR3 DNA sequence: TGTGCCAGCAGTTCCGCGGCCTACGAGCAGTACTTC. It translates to CASSSAAYEQYF.

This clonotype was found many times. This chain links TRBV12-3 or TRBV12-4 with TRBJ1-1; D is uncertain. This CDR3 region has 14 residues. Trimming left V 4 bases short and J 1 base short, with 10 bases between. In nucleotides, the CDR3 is TGTGCCAGCAGTTCCCCCCTGGGGAACACTGAAGCTTTCTTT. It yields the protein CASSSPLGNTEAFF.

DNA of the CDR3: TGTGCCAGCAGCTTAGACGTCGGCATTCAGTACTTC. This translates into CASSLDVGIQYF. V gene TRBV7-9 combines with J gene TRBJ2-4, with D hard to call. Per the germline V gene, CDR1 is SEHNR and CDR2 is FQNEAQ (reference sequence). The CDR3 covers 12 residues. Trimming removed 1 base from V and 9 bases from J, with 7 bases in between.

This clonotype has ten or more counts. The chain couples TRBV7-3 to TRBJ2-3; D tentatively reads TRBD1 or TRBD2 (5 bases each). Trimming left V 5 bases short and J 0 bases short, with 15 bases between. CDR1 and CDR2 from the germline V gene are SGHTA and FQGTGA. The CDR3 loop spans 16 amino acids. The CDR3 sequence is CASSRMGRSSTDTQYF. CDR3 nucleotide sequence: TGTGCCAGCAGCCGGATGGGACGGTCTAGCACAGATACGCAGTATTTT. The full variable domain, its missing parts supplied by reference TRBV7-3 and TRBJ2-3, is GAGVSQTPSNKVTEKGKYVELRCDPISGHTALYWYRQSLGQGPEFLIYFQGTGAADDSGLPNDRFFAVRPEGSVSTLKIQRTERGDSAVYLCASSRMGRSSTDTQYFGPGTRLTVL.

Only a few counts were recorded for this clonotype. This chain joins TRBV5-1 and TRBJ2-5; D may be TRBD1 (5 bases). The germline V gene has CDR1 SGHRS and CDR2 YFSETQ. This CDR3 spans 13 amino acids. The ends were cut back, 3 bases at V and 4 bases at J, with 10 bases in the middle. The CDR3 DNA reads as TGCGCCAGCAGCTCCAGGGTTGGAGAGACCCAGTACTTC. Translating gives CASSSRVGETQYF.

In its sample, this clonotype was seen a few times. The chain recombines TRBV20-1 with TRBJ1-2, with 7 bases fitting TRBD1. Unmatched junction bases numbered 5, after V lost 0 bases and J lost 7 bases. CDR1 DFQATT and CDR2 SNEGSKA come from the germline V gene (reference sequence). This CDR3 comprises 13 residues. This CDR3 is CSAREGGNRGYTF. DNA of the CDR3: TGCAGTGCTAGAGAAGGGGGCAACCGTGGCTACACCTTC.

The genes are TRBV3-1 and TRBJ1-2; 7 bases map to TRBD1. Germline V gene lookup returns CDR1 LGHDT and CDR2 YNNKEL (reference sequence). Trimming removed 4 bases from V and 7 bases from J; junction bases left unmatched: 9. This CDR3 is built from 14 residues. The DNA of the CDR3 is TGTGCCAGCAGCCGATCAGGGGGAAGAGGTGGCTACACCTTC. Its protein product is CASSRSGGRGGYTF.

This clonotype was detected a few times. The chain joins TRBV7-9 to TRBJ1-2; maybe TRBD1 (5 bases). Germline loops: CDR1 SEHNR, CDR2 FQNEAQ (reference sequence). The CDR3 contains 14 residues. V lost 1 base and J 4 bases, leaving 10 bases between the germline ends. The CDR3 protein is CASSLGGVSYGYTF. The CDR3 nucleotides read TGTGCCAGCAGCTTAGGGGGGGTTTCCTATGGCTACACCTTC.

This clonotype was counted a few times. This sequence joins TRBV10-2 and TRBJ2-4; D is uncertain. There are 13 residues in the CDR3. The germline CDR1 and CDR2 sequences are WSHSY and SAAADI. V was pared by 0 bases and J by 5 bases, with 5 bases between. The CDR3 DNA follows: TGCGCCAGCAGTGAGTCGACCCAAAACATTCAGTACTTC. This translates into CASSESTQNIQYF.

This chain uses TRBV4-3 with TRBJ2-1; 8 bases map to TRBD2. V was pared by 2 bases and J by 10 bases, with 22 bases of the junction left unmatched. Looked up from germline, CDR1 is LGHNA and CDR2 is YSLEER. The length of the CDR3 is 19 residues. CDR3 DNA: TGCGCCAGCAGCCAAATGGCTGGGCTAGCGGGCGGCTCCTCGGGCGAGCAGTTCTTC. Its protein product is CASSQMAGLAGGSSGEQFF.

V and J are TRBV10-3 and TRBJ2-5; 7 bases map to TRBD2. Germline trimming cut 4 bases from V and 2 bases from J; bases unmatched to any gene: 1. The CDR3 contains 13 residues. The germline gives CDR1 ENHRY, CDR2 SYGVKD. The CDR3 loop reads CAISALAQETQYF. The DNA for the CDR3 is TGTGCCATCAGTGCACTAGCGCAAGAGACCCAGTACTTC.

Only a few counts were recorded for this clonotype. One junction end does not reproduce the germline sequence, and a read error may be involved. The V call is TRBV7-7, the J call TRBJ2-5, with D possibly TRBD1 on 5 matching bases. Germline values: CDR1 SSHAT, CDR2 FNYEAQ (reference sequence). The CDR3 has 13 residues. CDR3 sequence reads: CASSFSGKETQYF. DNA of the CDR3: TGTGCTAGCAGCTTCTCAGGGAAAGAGACCCAGTACTTC.